This TCR beta chain emerged from a study of a mutant IDH1 vaccine in newly diagnosed glioma. With regard to this clone: The antigen remains undetermined.

The sample's time point: week 11, during vaccination. Alongside topical imiquimod, each dose of vaccine comprised 300 ug of mutant IDH1 20-mer peptide. Germline trimming cut 2 bases from V and 5 bases from J; bases unmatched to any gene: 3. Germline V gene data show CDR1 as SGHNT and CDR2 as YYREEE (reference sequence). This CDR3 is 14 amino acids long. This table comes from immunoSEQ multiplex PCR, and its TCRdb copy is limited to in-frame clones, with some not included. The sample yields about 67,000 clones, over 75% seen once. The rearrangement links TRBV5-4 to TRBJ2-3; TRBD2 agrees at 9 bases. Sequenced material: PBMCs, taken from a glioma patient whose treatment included an IDH1 peptide vaccine. This sequence was found in a man in his forties with glioma. The CDR3 loop reads CASSFRGRGDTQYF. The CDR3 bases are TGTGCCAGCAGCTTCCGCGGGAGGGGAGATACGCAGTATTTT.